This T cell receptor (beta chain) was retrieved from a study of CD8+ T cells in alopecia areata. Study findings and constraints: Greater clonality was observed in lesional scalp samples, especially alopecia totalis/universalis, versus normal scalp.

A remark on this clone: Its specificity is not known.

Extracted RNA was reverse transcribed, and the resulting cDNA served as sequencing template. Assay: immunoSEQ multiplex PCR; the TCRdb copy retains only in-frame clones and omits some. Of about 87,000 clones in the sample, just over 70% are singletons; the top ten hold about 18%. Germline CDR1 reads LNHDA; CDR2 reads SQIVND (reference sequence). The CDR3 covers 11 residues. V was shortened by 2 bases and J by 7 bases, with 3 bases between the two germline ends. Specified treatment: oral pan-JAK inhibitor, 5-10 mg twice daily. This clonotype was sampled from a human donor with alopecia areata. Sequenced material: CD8+ T cells sorted from blood, taken at approximately week 45, from a patient treated with tofacitinib. The V gene is TRBV19, the J gene TRBJ2-1, with unresolved D. CDR3: CASSIRNEQFF. DNA for the CDR3: TGTGCCAGTAGTATAAGAAATGAGCAGTTCTTC.